Below, one T cell receptor beta chain is given with its context. Its antigen is undetermined. The sample belongs to a study of T-cell memory formation after mild COVID-19. Across the whole study: Most TCR clusters belonged to a single donor.

One entry per CDR3 protein, called by TCRdb with MiXCR from the 5' RACE reads. The sample has 250,000 to 300,000 distinct CDR3 sequences, around a sixth seen once. Study outcomes and limitations: Several responding clones turned up in pre-infection memory, indicating that cross-reactive memory may have taken part. Clones contracting over day 15 to 85 were CD4/CD8 balanced, with later expanders leaning CD4+. Confirmation of SARS-CoV-2 specificity was lacking for second-wave clones peaking day 37.

V shed 3 bases and J shed 6 bases, with 12 bases lying between them. This CDR3 comprises 13 residues. The V gene's germline CDR1 is SGHDT and CDR2 YYEEEE. Sequencing was performed on PBMCs or a T cell subset sorted from them (not recorded which). The TCR was taken from a man younger than 30 who had mild COVID-19 (a few samples of this study predate the infection). Cell type and time point are not known. The V and J genes are TRBV5-6 and TRBJ1-2; tentative D call: TRBD1 (6 bases). The CDR3 coding sequence is TGTGCCAGCAGCTCACGGGGGCCTGATGGCTACACCTTC. Translation gives CASSSRGPDGYTF.